These T cell receptor beta chains were read from a single sample in a study of T-cell reconstitution after alpha-beta-depleted transplantation in children. MiXCR was run by TCRdb on the PCR reads, yielding one entry per CDR3 protein. The repertoire holds about 540,000 distinct CDR3 sequences, with around 17% as singletons. This material consisted of PBMCs from the stem cell graft donor, taken from the stem cell graft. The receptors derive from a human donor who donated a stem cell graft to a child with acute lymphoblastic leukemia. Both conserved end residues are part of each CDR3. The D gene is left open where the match is weak. A clone size is listed for some rows: how often the clone was seen (once, few, many), or a class if it is expanded.

TRBD1	16	few	TRBV5-1	TRBJ1-1	CASSHTGGFRNTEAFF	TGCGCCAGCAGCCATACAGGGGGCTTCAGGAACACTGAAGCTTTCTTT
.	16	.	TRBV5-5	TRBJ2-7	CASSRASGTSSYEQYF	TGTGCCAGCAGCAGGGCCTCGGGGACGTCCTCCTACGAGCAGTACTTC
.	15	few	TRBV6-1	TRBJ1-1	CASSERDKWGTEAFF	TGTGCCAGCAGTGAACGGGACAAGTGGGGCACTGAAGCTTTCTTT
.	13	few	TRBV12-3/TRBV12-4	TRBJ2-1	CASRVQGSSEQFF	TGTGCCAGCAGGGTTCAGGGAAGCAGTGAGCAGTTCTTC
TRBD2	20	.	TRBV3-1	TRBJ2-1	CASNPARGLAGGVSYNEQFF	TGTGCCAGCAACCCCGCGCGGGGACTAGCGGGAGGGGTCTCCTACAATGAGCAGTTCTTC
TRBD1	14	few	TRBV20-1	TRBJ2-1	CSPTRGQSYNEQFF	TGCAGTCCGACCCGGGGACAGTCTTACAATGAGCAGTTCTTC
.	15	.	TRBV5-5	TRBJ2-7	CASSLVVGSSYEQYF	TGTGCCAGCAGCTTGGTGGTCGGGAGCTCCTACGAGCAGTACTTC
.	16	few	TRBV12-3/TRBV12-4	TRBJ1-3	CASSLGGRTGGNTIYF	TGTGCCAGCAGTTTAGGGGGGCGTACAGGAGGAAACACCATATATTTT
.	11	many	TRBV5-1	TRBJ2-5	CASSLEGFQYF	TGCGCCAGCAGCTTGGAAGGCTTCCAGTACTTC
.	13	few	TRBV9	TRBJ2-1	CASSVISESEQFF	TGTGCCAGCAGCGTTATATCCGAGTCTGAGCAGTTCTTC
.	15	.	TRBV5-1	TRBJ2-1	CASSLAEGYYNEQFF	TGCGCCAGCAGCTTGGCGGAGGGGTACTACAATGAGCAGTTCTTC
TRBD2	15	.	TRBV7-3	TRBJ2-1	CASSLLGGSGNEQFF	TGTGCCAGCAGCCTCTTGGGCGGGAGTGGGAATGAGCAGTTCTTC
.	16	.	TRBV20-1	TRBJ1-1	CSARGVSGMMNTEAFF	TGCAGTGCTAGAGGGGTCAGCGGCATGATGAACACTGAAGCTTTCTTT
TRBD2	16	few	TRBV11-2	TRBJ2-7	CASSSRLGLAGAEQYF	TGTGCCAGCAGCTCCCGTCTAGGGCTAGCGGGAGCCGAGCAGTACTTC
TRBD2	16	few	TRBV7-9	TRBJ2-1	CASSPASGSSYNEQFF	TGTGCCAGCAGCCCCGCGAGCGGGAGTTCCTACAATGAGCAGTTCTTC
TRBD2	17	.	TRBV7-9	TRBJ2-5	CASSPGRSGRGQETQYF	TGTGCCAGCAGCCCGGGGCGTAGCGGGAGAGGTCAAGAGACCCAGTACTTC
.	14	.	TRBV27	TRBJ1-6	CASSLGSGFSPLHF	TGTGCCAGCAGTTTAGGGTCGGGGTTTTCACCCCTCCACTTT
TRBD2	18	.	TRBV5-1	TRBJ2-1	CASSLGTSAVFSYNEQFF	TGCGCCAGCAGCTTGGGGACTAGCGCAGTTTTTTCCTACAATGAGCAGTTCTTC
TRBD1	13	few	TRBV20-1	TRBJ2-7	CSARDEGTGEQYF	TGCAGTGCTAGAGATGAAGGGACAGGGGAGCAGTACTTC
.	16	.	TRBV10-3	TRBJ2-2	CAISEVEVYLTGELFF	TGTGCCATCAGTGAGGTTGAGGTCTACCTTACCGGGGAGCTGTTTTTT
TRBD1	16	.	TRBV6-1	TRBJ1-1	CASSLDRGILYTEAFF	TGTGCCAGCAGCCTCGACAGGGGGATTCTCTACACTGAAGCTTTCTTT
TRBD2	14	few	TRBV7-6	TRBJ2-7	CASSVRTSGSEQYF	TGTGCCAGCAGCGTACGGACTAGCGGGAGCGAGCAGTACTTC
TRBD1	12	.	TRBV7-6	TRBJ1-2	CASSLSGGPITF	TGTGCCAGCAGCTTGTCAGGGGGCCCGATCACCTTC
TRBD1	15	.	TRBV7-2	TRBJ1-2	CASSPSRDRGRGYTF	TGTGCCAGCAGCCCCAGCCGGGACAGGGGTCGGGGCTACACCTTC
TRBD2	12	few	TRBV12-3/TRBV12-4	TRBJ2-1	CASTLSGSSQFF	TGTGCCAGCACCCTTAGCGGGAGTTCGCAGTTCTTC
.	14	few	TRBV10-3	TRBJ1-5	CAISVDGGNQPQHF	TGTGCCATCTCGGTCGACGGTGGGAATCAGCCCCAGCATTTT
.	16	few	TRBV15	TRBJ2-1	CATSRDSGAALNEQFF	TGTGCCACCAGCAGAGATTCTGGGGCAGCCTTAAATGAGCAGTTCTTC
TRBD1	12	.	TRBV30	TRBJ2-7	CAWGQATYEQYF	TGTGCCTGGGGACAGGCGACCTACGAGCAGTACTTC
.	13	.	TRBV12-3/TRBV12-4	TRBJ1-1	CASSFNIDTEAFF	TGTGCCAGCAGTTTTAACATTGACACTGAAGCTTTCTTT
.	14	few	TRBV12-3/TRBV12-4	TRBJ2-1	CASTPETGSAEQFF	TGTGCCAGCACCCCGGAGACGGGGTCAGCTGAGCAGTTCTTC
.	13	.	TRBV6-5	TRBJ1-2	CASSYSVYYGYTF	TGTGCCAGCAGTTACTCGGTTTACTATGGCTACACCTTC
.	13	many	TRBV29-1	TRBJ1-4	CSVEEWEGEKLFF	TGCAGCGTTGAAGAATGGGAGGGTGAAAAACTGTTTTTT
.	16	few	TRBV5-1	TRBJ2-7	CASSLGSAESNYEQYF	TGCGCCAGCAGCTTGGGGTCTGCCGAAAGTAACTACGAGCAGTACTTC
.	14	few	TRBV5-1	TRBJ1-1	CASSWVGPPTEAFF	TGCGCCAGCAGCTGGGTGGGGCCCCCCACTGAAGCTTTCTTT
TRBD2	15	.	TRBV20-1	TRBJ2-7	CSAKGAGGIHYEQYF	TGCAGTGCTAAGGGGGCGGGAGGGATACACTACGAGCAGTACTTC
TRBD2	15	few	TRBV5-1	TRBJ2-5	CASGGTSGLMETQYF	TGCGCCAGCGGAGGGACTAGCGGACTTATGGAGACCCAGTACTTC
TRBD1	16	few	TRBV5-1	TRBJ2-1	CASSPLSGTGEGEQFF	TGCGCCAGCAGCCCTCTTTCAGGGACAGGAGAGGGTGAGCAGTTCTTC
TRBD2	15	.	TRBV5-5	TRBJ2-4	CASSPVTSMGDIQYF	TGTGCCAGCAGCCCGGTGACTAGCATGGGGGACATTCAGTACTTC
.	16	few	TRBV6-5	TRBJ1-1	CASSFTLWGQPPEAFF	TGTGCCAGCAGTTTTACGTTATGGGGCCAACCGCCTGAAGCTTTCTTT
TRBD2	16	few	TRBV5-1	TRBJ2-1	CASSLGLAGDINEQFF	TGCGCCAGCAGCCTAGGACTAGCGGGAGACATAAATGAGCAGTTCTTC
.	16	.	TRBV6-5	TRBJ1-1	CASSYSAGAVNTEAFF	TGTGCCAGCAGTTACTCGGCAGGGGCCGTAAACACTGAAGCTTTCTTT
.	13	few	TRBV7-7	TRBJ1-1	CASSSAPNTEAFF	TGTGCCAGCAGCTCCGCGCCGAACACTGAAGCTTTCTTT
TRBD2	15	few	TRBV20-1	TRBJ2-1	CSAVSPGLADPEQFF	TGCAGTGCTGTTAGCCCGGGACTAGCAGACCCTGAGCAGTTCTTC
.	16	few	TRBV4-1	TRBJ1-2	CASSQDWTEHNYGYTF	TGCGCCAGCAGCCAAGATTGGACAGAGCATAACTATGGCTACACCTTC
TRBD1	15	few	TRBV12-3/TRBV12-4	TRBJ1-6	CASSAIRDRVSPLHF	TGTGCCAGCAGTGCTATCCGGGACAGGGTCTCACCCCTCCACTTT
TRBD2	17	few	TRBV19	TRBJ2-1	CASSMGGRSGSNNEQFF	TGTGCCAGTAGTATGGGGGGAAGAAGCGGGAGTAACAATGAGCAGTTCTTC
.	13	many	TRBV19	TRBJ2-1	CASSWGAYNEQFF	TGCGCCAGCAGCTGGGGAGCCTACAATGAGCAGTTCTTC
.	15	few	TRBV7-3	TRBJ2-7	CASSFRPGGSYEQYF	TGTGCCAGCAGCTTCCGACCCGGGGGCTCCTACGAGCAGTACTTC
.	10	few	TRBV29-1	TRBJ1-1	CSVDGAEAFF	TGCAGCGTTGATGGGGCCGAAGCTTTCTTT
.	14	.	TRBV4-1	TRBJ2-1	CASSQDYGYNEQFF	TGCGCCAGCAGCCAAGATTACGGGTACAATGAGCAGTTCTTC
TRBD2	16	many	TRBV4-1	TRBJ2-7	CASSQLLLAGEQGQYF	TGCGCCAGCAGCCAACTTTTACTAGCGGGAGAGCAAGGGCAGTACTTC
.	14	.	TRBV19	TRBJ2-7	CASSSFDLPGEQYF	TGTGCCAGTTCCTCTTTTGACCTACCGGGCGAGCAGTACTTC
.	14	.	TRBV5-1	TRBJ1-1	CASSLYPVNTEAFF	TGCGCCAGCAGCTTATACCCGGTGAACACTGAAGCTTTCTTT
TRBD1	14	.	TRBV12-3/TRBV12-4	TRBJ1-3	CASSLTGAGNTIYF	TGTGCCAGCAGTTTAACAGGGGCTGGAAACACCATATATTTT
.	16	.	TRBV12-3/TRBV12-4	TRBJ1-3	CASSSWRVSSGNTIYF	TGTGCCAGCAGTTCATGGAGGGTTAGCTCTGGAAACACCATATATTTT
.	12	.	TRBV7-9	TRBJ2-7	CASSIRGTEQYF	TGTGCCAGCAGCATACGAGGGACCGAGCAGTACTTC
TRBD2	16	few	TRBV3-1	TRBJ2-2	CASSQERPGGTGELFF	TGTGCCAGCAGCCAAGAAAGGCCGGGAGGGACCGGGGAGCTGTTTTTT
.	17	.	TRBV11-2	TRBJ1-4	CASSAAGTEFFNEKLFF	TGTGCCAGCAGCGCCGCCGGGACTGAATTCTTTAATGAAAAACTGTTTTTT
.	18	.	TRBV5-1	TRBJ2-1	CASSFRRSGQSSYNEQFF	TGCGCCAGCAGCTTTAGAAGGTCCGGCCAGAGCTCCTACAATGAGCAGTTCTTC
TRBD1	16	few	TRBV10-3	TRBJ2-7	CAISESIQGVLYEQYF	TGTGCCATCAGTGAGTCGATCCAGGGGGTACTCTACGAGCAGTACTTC